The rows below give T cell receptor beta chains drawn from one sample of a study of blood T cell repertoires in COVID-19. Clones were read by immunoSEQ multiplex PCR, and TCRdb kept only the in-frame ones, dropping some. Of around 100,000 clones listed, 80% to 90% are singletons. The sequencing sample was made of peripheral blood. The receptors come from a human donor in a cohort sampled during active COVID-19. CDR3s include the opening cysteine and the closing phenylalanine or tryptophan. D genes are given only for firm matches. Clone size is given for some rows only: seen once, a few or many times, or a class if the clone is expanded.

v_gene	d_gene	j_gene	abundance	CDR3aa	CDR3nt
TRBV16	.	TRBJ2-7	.	CASSRQFTDYEQYF	TGTGCCAGCAGCCGACAGTTTACAGATTACGAGCAGTACTTC
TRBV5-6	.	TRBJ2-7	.	CASSLATWGGPPYEQYF	TGTGCCAGCAGCTTGGCCACGTGGGGGGGGCCCCCCTACGAGCAGTACTTC
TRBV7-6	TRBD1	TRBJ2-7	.	CASSESKTGLSYEQYF	TGTGCCAGCAGCGAATCTAAGACAGGGCTCTCCTACGAGCAGTACTTC
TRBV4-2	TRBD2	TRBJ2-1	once	CASSQDSLAGGSYNEQFF	TGTGCCAGCAGCCAAGATAGCCTAGCGGGAGGATCCTACAATGAGCAGTTCTTC
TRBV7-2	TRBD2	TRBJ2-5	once	CASSLISGGAVIWTQYF	TGTGCCAGCAGCTTAATAAGCGGGGGTGCCGTCATATGGACCCAGTACTTC
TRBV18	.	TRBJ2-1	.	CASRGYNEQFF	TGTGCCAGCCGCGGGTACAATGAGCAGTTCTTC
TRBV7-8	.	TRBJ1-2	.	CASSLDSANYGYTF	TGTGCCAGCAGCTTGGACAGCGCTAACTATGGCTACACCTTC
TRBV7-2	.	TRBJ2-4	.	CASSIDSGLRNIQYF	TGTGCCAGCAGCATCGATTCAGGGTTGCGAAACATTCAGTACTTC
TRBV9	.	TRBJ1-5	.	CASSGSGYSNQPQHF	TGTGCCAGCAGCGGATCAGGGTATAGCAATCAGCCCCAGCATTTT
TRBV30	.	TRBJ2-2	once	CARRGGGTGELFF	TGTGCCCGAAGGGGGGGAGGGACCGGGGAGCTGTTTTTT
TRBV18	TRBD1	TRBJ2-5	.	CASSTLSGQGQETQYF	TGTGCCAGCTCCACCTTATCGGGACAGGGGCAAGAGACCCAGTACTTC
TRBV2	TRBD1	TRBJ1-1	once	CASRGQGLVEAFF	TGTGCCAGCAGGGGACAGGGGTTGGTCGAAGCTTTCTTT
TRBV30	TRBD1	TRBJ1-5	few	CAWSGGQDQPQHF	TGTGCCTGGAGTGGCGGACAGGATCAGCCCCAGCATTTT
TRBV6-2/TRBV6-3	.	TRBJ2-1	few	CASSYSSLNREQFF	TGTGCCAGCAGTTACTCGAGCTTAAATCGTGAGCAGTTCTTC
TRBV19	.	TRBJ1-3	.	CASSIQFSGNTIYF	TGTGCCAGTAGTATACAATTCTCTGGAAACACCATATATTTT
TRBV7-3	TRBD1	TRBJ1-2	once	CASSLNPGQGAGGYTF	TGTGCCAGCAGCTTAAACCCGGGACAGGGGGCTGGGGGCTACACCTTC
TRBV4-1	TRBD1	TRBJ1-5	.	CASSQADRGKNQPQHF	TGCGCCAGCAGCCAAGCGGACAGGGGAAAGAATCAGCCCCAGCATTTT
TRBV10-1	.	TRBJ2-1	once	CASSDGGAYNEQFF	TGCGCCAGCAGTGACGGCGGAGCCTACAATGAGCAGTTCTTC
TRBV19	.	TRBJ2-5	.	CASSLSLVETQYF	TGTGCCAGTAGTCTGAGTTTGGTGGAGACCCAGTACTTC
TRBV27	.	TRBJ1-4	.	CASSSNRANEKLFF	TGTGCCAGCAGTTCCAACAGGGCTAATGAAAAACTGTTTTTT
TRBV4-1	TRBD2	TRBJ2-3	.	CASSQDDPGLAGVDTQYF	TGCGCCAGCAGCCAAGATGATCCGGGACTAGCGGGAGTAGATACGCAGTATTTT
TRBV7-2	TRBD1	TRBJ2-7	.	CASSAGQGARHEQYF	TGTGCCAGCAGCGCCGGACAGGGGGCTCGACACGAGCAGTACTTC
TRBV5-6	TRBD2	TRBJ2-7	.	CASSPLGTKYEQYF	TGTGCCAGCAGCCCGCTCGGGACTAAATACGAGCAGTACTTC
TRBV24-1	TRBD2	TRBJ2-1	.	CATSDLAGSKGFNEQFF	TGTGCCACCAGTGATCTAGCGGGGTCCAAGGGTTTCAATGAGCAGTTCTTC
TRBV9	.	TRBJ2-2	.	CASSVRAGELFF	TGTGCCAGCAGCGTTCGGGCCGGGGAGCTGTTTTTT
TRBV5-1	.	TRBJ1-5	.	CASSLDGLFNQPQHF	TGCGCCAGCAGCTTGGACGGACTGTTCAATCAGCCCCAGCATTTT
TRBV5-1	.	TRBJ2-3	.	CASSPRQAQDTQYF	TGCGCCAGCAGCCCCCGACAGGCCCAAGATACGCAGTATTTT
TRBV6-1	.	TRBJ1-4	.	CASSEIGAVQNEKLFF	TGTGCCAGCAGTGAAATTGGGGCAGTCCAAAATGAAAAACTGTTTTTT
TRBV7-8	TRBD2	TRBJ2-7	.	CASSLGSGSGEQYF	TGTGCCAGCAGCTTAGGTAGCGGGAGTGGGGAGCAGTACTTC
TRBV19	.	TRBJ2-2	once	CASTRFGIWGATGELFF	TGTGCCAGTACTCGATTTGGGATTTGGGGAGCCACCGGGGAGCTGTTTTTT
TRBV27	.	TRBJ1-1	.	CASWKGSFTEAFF	TGTGCCAGCTGGAAGGGGTCGTTCACTGAAGCTTTCTTT
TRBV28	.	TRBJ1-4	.	CASRTRGREKLFF	TGTGCCAGCAGGACCCGCGGGAGAGAAAAACTGTTTTTT
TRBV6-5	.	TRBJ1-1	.	CASSPRQSNTEAFF	TGTGCCAGCAGTCCCCGACAGTCGAACACTGAAGCTTTCTTT
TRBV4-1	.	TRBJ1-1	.	CASSQKGDGPKNTEAFF	TGCGCCAGCAGCCAGAAGGGGGACGGACCTAAAAACACTGAAGCTTTCTTT
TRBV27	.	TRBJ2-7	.	CASRPNRVSSYEQYF	TGTGCCAGCAGACCCAACAGGGTGAGCTCCTACGAGCAGTACTTC
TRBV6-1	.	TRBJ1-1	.	CASSDTVNTEAFF	TGTGCCAGCAGTGATACAGTGAACACTGAAGCTTTCTTT
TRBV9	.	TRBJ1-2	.	CASSVGAGPNYGYTF	TGTGCCAGCAGCGTAGGGGCAGGCCCTAACTATGGCTACACCTTC
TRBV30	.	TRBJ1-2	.	CAWNQGPLNYGYTF	TGTGCCTGGAATCAGGGCCCCCTTAACTATGGCTACACCTTC
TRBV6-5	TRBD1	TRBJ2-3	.	CASSRDRGDPLYF	TGTGCCAGCAGTCGGGACAGGGGGGATCCCTTGTATTTT
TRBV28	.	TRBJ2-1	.	CASSLYPGEQFF	TGTGCCAGCAGTTTATATCCGGGGGAGCAGTTCTTC
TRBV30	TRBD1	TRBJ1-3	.	CASDRGSGNTIYF	TGTGCCAGCGACAGGGGCTCTGGAAACACCATATATTTT
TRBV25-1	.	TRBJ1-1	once	CASSGSGPGTEAFF	TGTGCCAGCAGTGGGTCCGGCCCGGGCACTGAAGCTTTCTTT
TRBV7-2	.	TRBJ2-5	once	CASSPGETQYF	TGTGCCAGCAGCCCCGGAGAGACCCAGTACTTC
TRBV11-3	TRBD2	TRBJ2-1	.	CASSLGPGRLGTTYNEQFF	TGTGCCAGCAGCCTCGGGCCCGGCCGCCTGGGGACTACATACAATGAGCAGTTCTTC